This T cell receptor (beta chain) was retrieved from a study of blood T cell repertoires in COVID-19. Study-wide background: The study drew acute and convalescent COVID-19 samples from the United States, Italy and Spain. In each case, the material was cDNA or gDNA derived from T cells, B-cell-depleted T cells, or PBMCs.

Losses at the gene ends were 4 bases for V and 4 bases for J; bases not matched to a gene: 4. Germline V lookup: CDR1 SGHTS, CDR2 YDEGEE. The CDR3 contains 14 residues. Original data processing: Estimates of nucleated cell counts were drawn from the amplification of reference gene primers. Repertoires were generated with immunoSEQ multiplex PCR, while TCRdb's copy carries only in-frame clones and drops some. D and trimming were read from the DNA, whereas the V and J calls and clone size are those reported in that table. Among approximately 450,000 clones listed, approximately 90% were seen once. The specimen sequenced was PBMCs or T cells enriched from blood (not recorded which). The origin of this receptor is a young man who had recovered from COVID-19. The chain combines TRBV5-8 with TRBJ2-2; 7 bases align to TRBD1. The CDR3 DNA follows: TGTGCCAGCAGCCAGGACAGGCCCACCGGGGAGCTGTTTTTT. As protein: CASSQDRPTGELFF.